Sequencing of this T cell receptor beta chain was carried out in a study of blood T cell repertoires in COVID-19. Repertoires were generated with immunoSEQ multiplex PCR, while TCRdb's copy carries only in-frame clones and drops some. The data hold 150,000 to 200,000 clones, with around 84% observed a single time. J lost 0 bases, V lost 2 bases, and 2 bases had no gene match. This CDR3 is 15 amino acids long. The V gene's germline CDR1 is SGHNT and CDR2 YYREEE (reference sequence). Specimen: peripheral blood. The TCR was taken from a man over 45 with active or convalescent COVID-19. The rearrangement uses TRBV5-4 and TRBJ1-2; 9 nucleotides align to TRBD1. Here the CDR3 reads CASSFRDRANYGYTF. The CDR3 nucleotides are TGTGCCAGCAGCTTCCGGGACAGGGCTAACTATGGCTACACCTTC.